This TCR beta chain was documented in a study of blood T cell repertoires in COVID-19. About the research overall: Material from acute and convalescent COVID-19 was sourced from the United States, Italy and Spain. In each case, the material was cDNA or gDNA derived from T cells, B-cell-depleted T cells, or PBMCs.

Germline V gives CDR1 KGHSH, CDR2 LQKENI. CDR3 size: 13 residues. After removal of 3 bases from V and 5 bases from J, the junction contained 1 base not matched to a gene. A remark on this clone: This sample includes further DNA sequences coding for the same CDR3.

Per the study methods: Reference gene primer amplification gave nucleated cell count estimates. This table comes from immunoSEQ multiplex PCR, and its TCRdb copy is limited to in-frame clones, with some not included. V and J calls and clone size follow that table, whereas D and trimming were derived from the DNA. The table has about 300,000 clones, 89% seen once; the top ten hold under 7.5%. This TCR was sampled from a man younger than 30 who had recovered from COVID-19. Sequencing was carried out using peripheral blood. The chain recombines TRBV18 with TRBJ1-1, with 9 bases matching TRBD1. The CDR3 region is CASSPGQGTEAFF. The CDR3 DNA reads TGTGCCAGCTCACCGGGACAGGGAACTGAAGCTTTCTTT. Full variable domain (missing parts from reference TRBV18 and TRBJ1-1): NAGVMQNPRHLVRRRGQEARLRCSPMKGHSHVYWYRQLPEEGLKFMVYLQKENIIDESGMPKERFSAEFPKEGPSILRIQQVVRGDSAAYFCASSPGQGTEAFFGQGTRLTVV.